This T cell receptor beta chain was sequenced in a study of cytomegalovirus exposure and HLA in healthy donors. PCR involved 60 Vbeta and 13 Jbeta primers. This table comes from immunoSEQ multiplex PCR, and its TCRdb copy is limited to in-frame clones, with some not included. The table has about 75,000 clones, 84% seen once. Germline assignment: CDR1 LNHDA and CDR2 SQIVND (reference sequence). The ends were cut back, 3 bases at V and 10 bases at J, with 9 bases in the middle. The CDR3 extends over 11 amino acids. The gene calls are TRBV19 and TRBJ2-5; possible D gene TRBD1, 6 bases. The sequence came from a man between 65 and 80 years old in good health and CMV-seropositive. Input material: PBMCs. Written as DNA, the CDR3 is TGTGCCAGTAGTATTGAGGGGGTCCAGTACTTC. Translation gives CASSIEGVQYF.